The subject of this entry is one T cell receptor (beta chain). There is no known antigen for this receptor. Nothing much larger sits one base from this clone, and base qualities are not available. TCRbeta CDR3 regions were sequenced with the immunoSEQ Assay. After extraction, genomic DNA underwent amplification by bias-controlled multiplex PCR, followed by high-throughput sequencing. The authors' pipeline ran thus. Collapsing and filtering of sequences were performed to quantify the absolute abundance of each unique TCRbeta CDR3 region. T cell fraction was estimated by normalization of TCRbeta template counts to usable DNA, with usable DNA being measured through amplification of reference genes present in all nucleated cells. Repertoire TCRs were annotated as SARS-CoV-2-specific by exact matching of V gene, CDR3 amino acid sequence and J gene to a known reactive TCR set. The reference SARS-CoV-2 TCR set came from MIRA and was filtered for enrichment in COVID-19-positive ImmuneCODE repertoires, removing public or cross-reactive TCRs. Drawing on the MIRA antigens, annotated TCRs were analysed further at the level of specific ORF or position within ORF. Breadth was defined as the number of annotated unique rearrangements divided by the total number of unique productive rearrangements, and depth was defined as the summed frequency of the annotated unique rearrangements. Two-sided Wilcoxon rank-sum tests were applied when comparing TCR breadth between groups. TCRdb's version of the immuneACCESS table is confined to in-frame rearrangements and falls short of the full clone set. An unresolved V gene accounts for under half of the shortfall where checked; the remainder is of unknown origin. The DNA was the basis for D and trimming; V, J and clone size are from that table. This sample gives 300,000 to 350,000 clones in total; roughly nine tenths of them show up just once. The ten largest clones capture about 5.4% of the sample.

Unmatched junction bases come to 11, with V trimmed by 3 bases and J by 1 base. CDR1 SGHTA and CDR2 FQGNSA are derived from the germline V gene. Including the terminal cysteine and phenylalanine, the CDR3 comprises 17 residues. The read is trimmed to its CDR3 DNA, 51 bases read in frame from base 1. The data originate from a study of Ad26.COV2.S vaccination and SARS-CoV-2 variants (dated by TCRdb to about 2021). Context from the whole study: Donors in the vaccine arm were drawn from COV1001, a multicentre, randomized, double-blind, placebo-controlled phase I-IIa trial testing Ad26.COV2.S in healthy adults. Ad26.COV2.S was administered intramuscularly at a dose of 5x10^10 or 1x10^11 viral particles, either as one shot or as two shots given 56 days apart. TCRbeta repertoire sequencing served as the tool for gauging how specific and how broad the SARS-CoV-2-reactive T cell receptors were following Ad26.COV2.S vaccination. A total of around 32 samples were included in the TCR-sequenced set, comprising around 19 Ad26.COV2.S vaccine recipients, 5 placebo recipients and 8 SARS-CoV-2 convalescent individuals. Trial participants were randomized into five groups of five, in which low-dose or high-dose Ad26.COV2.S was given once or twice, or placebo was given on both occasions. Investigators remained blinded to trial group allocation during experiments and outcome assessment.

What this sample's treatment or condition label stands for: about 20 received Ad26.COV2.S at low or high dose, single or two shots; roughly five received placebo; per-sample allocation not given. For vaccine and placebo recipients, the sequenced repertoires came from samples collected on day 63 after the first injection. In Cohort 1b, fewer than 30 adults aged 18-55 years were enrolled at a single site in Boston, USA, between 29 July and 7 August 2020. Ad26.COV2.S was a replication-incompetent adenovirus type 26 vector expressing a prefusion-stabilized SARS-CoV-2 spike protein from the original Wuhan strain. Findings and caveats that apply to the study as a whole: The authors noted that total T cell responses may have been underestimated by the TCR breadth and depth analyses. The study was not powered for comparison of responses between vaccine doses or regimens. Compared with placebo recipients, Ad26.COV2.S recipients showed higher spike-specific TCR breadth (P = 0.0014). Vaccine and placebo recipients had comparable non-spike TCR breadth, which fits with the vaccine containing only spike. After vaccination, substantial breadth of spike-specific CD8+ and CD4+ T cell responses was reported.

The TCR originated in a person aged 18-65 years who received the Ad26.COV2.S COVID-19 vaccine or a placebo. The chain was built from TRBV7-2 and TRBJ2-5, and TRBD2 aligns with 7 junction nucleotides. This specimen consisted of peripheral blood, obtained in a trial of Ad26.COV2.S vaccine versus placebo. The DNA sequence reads TGTGCCAGCAGCTTGAAGGGTGGGGGGGGACCCCAAGAGACCCAGTACTTC. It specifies CASSLKGGGGPQETQYF.